This T cell receptor beta chain comes out of a study of blood T cell repertoires in COVID-19. Study-wide context: COVID-19 samples from acute and convalescent phases originated in the United States, Italy and Spain. Sources were T cells, B-cell-depleted T cells, or PBMCs; the material itself was cDNA or gDNA.

Germline V CDR1 and CDR2: SGHTA, FQGNSA. Trimming cost V 5 bases and J 1 base, with 15 bases left between them. This CDR3 has 16 residues. This clone was seen at least ten times. In the authors' workflow: Reference gene primer amplification yielded estimated nucleated cell counts. The protocol was immunoSEQ multiplex PCR, while the TCRdb copy is restricted to in-frame clones and leaves out a portion. V, J and clone size were drawn from that table, and D and trimming were deduced from the DNA. The table records under 150,000 clones, more than 70% of them present only once. The TCR sequence derives from a human donor in a cohort sampled during active COVID-19. V gene TRBV7-2 combines with J gene TRBJ1-5, with unresolved D. Source material: peripheral blood. DNA of the CDR3: TGTGCCAGCAGCCCCGGAGAGGGCAGGAGCAATCAGCCCCAGCATTTT. This sequence encodes CASSPGEGRSNQPQHF.